These T cell receptor beta chains were read from a single sample in a study of vaccination and CD4 T cells after COVID-19. MiXCR, applied by TCRdb to the PCR reads, yields one record per CDR3 protein. The repertoire holds roughly 20,000 distinct CDR3 sequences, with about 43% as singletons. Their specific antigens are unknown. The material sequenced was CD4+ T cells from blood, cultured in vitro, taken after SARS-CoV-2 vaccination. These receptors all come from a human donor who had recovered from COVID-19. CDR3s include the opening cysteine and the closing phenylalanine or tryptophan. D genes are given only for firm matches. The listing skips clone size in some rows; elsewhere it reads once, few, many or a size class.

CDR3 length: 14
V gene: TRBV6-1
clone size: few
J gene: TRBJ1-2
D gene: TRBD1
CDR3 DNA: TGTGCCAGCAGTACCTCGGACAGGGAATATGGCTACACCTTC
CDR3 protein: CASSTSDREYGYTF

CDR3 length: 14
V gene: TRBV7-3
clone size: few
J gene: TRBJ2-2
D gene: -
CDR3 DNA: TGTGCCAGCAGCTTAGCACAGGAAGGCGGGGAGCTGTTTTTT
CDR3 protein: CASSLAQEGGELFF

CDR3 length: 14
V gene: TRBV7-9
clone size: few
J gene: TRBJ1-6
D gene: -
CDR3 DNA: TGTGCCAGCAGCTTCCAGGGGAGGAATTCACCCCTCCACTTT
CDR3 protein: CASSFQGRNSPLHF

CDR3 length: 14
V gene: TRBV6-2/TRBV6-3
clone size: -
J gene: TRBJ1-2
D gene: -
CDR3 DNA: TGTGCCAGCAACACCGGGGTATCAACCTATGGCTACACCTTC
CDR3 protein: CASNTGVSTYGYTF

CDR3 length: 14
V gene: TRBV30
clone size: -
J gene: TRBJ1-1
D gene: -
CDR3 DNA: TGTGCCTGGACTCCGGGACTCAGGAACACTGAAGCTTTCTTT
CDR3 protein: CAWTPGLRNTEAFF

CDR3 length: 15
V gene: TRBV7-9
clone size: few
J gene: TRBJ1-2
D gene: -
CDR3 DNA: TGTGCCAGCAGCTTAGCGCAGGGTTCAGGGTATGGCTACACCTTC
CDR3 protein: CASSLAQGSGYGYTF

CDR3 length: 14
V gene: TRBV28
clone size: -
J gene: TRBJ1-1
D gene: -
CDR3 DNA: TGTGCCAGCAAAAGGTCCCCCGGGACCACTGAAGCTTTCTTT
CDR3 protein: CASKRSPGTTEAFF

CDR3 length: 14
V gene: TRBV12-3/TRBV12-4
clone size: few
J gene: TRBJ1-5
D gene: -
CDR3 DNA: TGTGCCAGCACCCTGACAGGCCTTAATCAGCCCCAGCATTTT
CDR3 protein: CASTLTGLNQPQHF

CDR3 length: 12
V gene: TRBV19
clone size: few
J gene: TRBJ2-1
D gene: -
CDR3 DNA: TGTGCCAGTAGTAGGGGTCTGGGTGAGCAGTTCTTC
CDR3 protein: CASSRGLGEQFF

CDR3 length: 13
V gene: TRBV29-1
clone size: -
J gene: TRBJ1-2
D gene: TRBD1
CDR3 DNA: TGCAGCGTTGGGGACAGGGGATACTATGGCTACACCTTC
CDR3 protein: CSVGDRGYYGYTF

CDR3 length: 16
V gene: TRBV6-1
clone size: -
J gene: TRBJ2-1
D gene: TRBD2
CDR3 DNA: TGTGCCAGCAGTACGAGACTAGCGGGAGTAAGCAATGAGCAGTTCTTC
CDR3 protein: CASSTRLAGVSNEQFF

CDR3 length: 15
V gene: TRBV7-2
clone size: -
J gene: TRBJ1-5
D gene: -
CDR3 DNA: TGTGCCAGCAGCTCATCCGGGCGGCCCAATCAGCCCCAGCATTTT
CDR3 protein: CASSSSGRPNQPQHF

CDR3 length: 15
V gene: TRBV24-1
clone size: few
J gene: TRBJ2-3
D gene: -
CDR3 DNA: TGTGCCACCAGTGATCTTCCCCCCCGCAAAGGAACGCAGTATTTT
CDR3 protein: CATSDLPPRKGTQYF

CDR3 length: 13
V gene: TRBV20-1
clone size: once
J gene: TRBJ1-4
D gene: -
CDR3 DNA: TGCAGTGCTATGTCCAGGGGAAATGAAAAACTGTTTTTT
CDR3 protein: CSAMSRGNEKLFF

CDR3 length: 16
V gene: TRBV20-1
clone size: few
J gene: TRBJ1-5
D gene: TRBD1
CDR3 DNA: TGCAGTGCTAGAGCAGGGGGGGAGTTGGGCAATCAGCCCCAGCATTTT
CDR3 protein: CSARAGGELGNQPQHF

CDR3 length: 15
V gene: TRBV29-1
clone size: -
J gene: TRBJ1-2
D gene: TRBD1
CDR3 DNA: TGCAGCCAAATCCCCCTGACAGGGAGGAACTATGGCTACACCTTC
CDR3 protein: CSQIPLTGRNYGYTF

CDR3 length: 14
V gene: TRBV5-6
clone size: -
J gene: TRBJ1-5
D gene: -
CDR3 DNA: TGTGCCAGCAGCTTGCAGGCGGTAGGTCAGCCCCAGCATTTT
CDR3 protein: CASSLQAVGQPQHF

CDR3 length: 14
V gene: TRBV7-9
clone size: -
J gene: TRBJ1-1
D gene: -
CDR3 DNA: TGTGCCAGCAGCTTAACGGACCGGGCCACTGAAGCTTTCTTT
CDR3 protein: CASSLTDRATEAFF

CDR3 length: 14
V gene: TRBV7-9
clone size: once
J gene: TRBJ2-7
D gene: TRBD1
CDR3 DNA: TGTGCCAGCAGCTTAGGAGGGACAGGGGGCGCGTGGTACTTC
CDR3 protein: CASSLGGTGGAWYF

CDR3 length: 16
V gene: TRBV27
clone size: -
J gene: TRBJ2-7
D gene: TRBD2
CDR3 DNA: TGTGCCAGCAGTTACCTCGCGGCGGGAGTTTCCTACGAGCAGTACTTC
CDR3 protein: CASSYLAAGVSYEQYF